The 7 T cell receptor beta chains in this list originate from one sample, sequenced in a study of shared clonotypes between healthy human individuals. Clones were read by immunoSEQ multiplex PCR, and TCRdb kept only the in-frame ones, dropping some. Of roughly 700,000 clones listed, roughly 70% are singletons. The sample comprised memory CD4+ T cells sorted from blood. Subset defined: CD45RA-negative fraction. The receptors derive from a woman aged 25 to 39 in good health.

V is TRBV27 and J is TRBJ1-2, with unresolved D. The germline V and J ends were trimmed by 4 bases and 7 bases, with 13 bases remaining between them. CDR3 size: 13 residues. Germline lookup yields CDR1 MNHEY and CDR2 SMNVEV (reference sequence). The chain's CDR3 is CASSSQEGGGYTF. The CDR3 nucleotides are TGTGCCAGCAGTTCCCAGGAGGGCGGTGGCTACACCTTC.

This clone has only a few counts. The chain uses TRBV7-3 and TRBJ2-1; 11 nucleotides agree with TRBD2. From germline, CDR1 is SGHTA and CDR2 FQGTGA. The trim removed 4 bases at V and 5 bases at J, leaving 4 bases unmatched. The CDR3 has 15 residues. The CDR3 DNA follows: TGTGCCAGCAGCTCACTAGCGGGAGTTAACAATGAGCAGTTCTTC. Translated, it gives CASSSLAGVNNEQFF. Full variable domain (missing parts from reference TRBV7-3 and TRBJ2-1): GAGVSQTPSNKVTEKGKYVELRCDPISGHTALYWYRQSLGQGPEFLIYFQGTGAADDSGLPNDRFFAVRPEGSVSTLKIQRTERGDSAVYLCASSSLAGVNNEQFFGPGTRLTVL.

The chain recombines TRBV2 with TRBJ1-5; 7 nucleotides agree with TRBD1. Germline V gene lookup returns CDR1 SNHLY and CDR2 FYNNEI. The trim removed 8 bases at V and 4 bases at J, leaving 8 bases unmatched. This CDR3 has 14 residues. The CDR3 spells CASSRGDRNQPQHF. Here the CDR3 DNA reads TGTGCCAGCTCCAGAGGGGACAGAAATCAGCCCCAGCATTTT.

Comments on this clone: The CDR3 does not close with the conserved phenylalanine or tryptophan, likely indicating a read error. The DNA is omitted, as the CDR3 cannot be located on it reliably, and the CDR3 follows TCRdb's listing. The V and J genes are TRBV4-1 and TRBJ2-4; TRBD2 is taken as the D call from the table, unchecked against the DNA. The germline V gene encodes CDR1 MGHRA and CDR2 YSYEKL. The CDR3 is 14 residues long, ends included. The CDR3: CASSLIAGGPRVSL.

This clone was observed a single time. The CDR3 nucleotides are TGTGCCAGCAGGCCCGGGACAGGGGACACCGGGGAGCTGTTTTTT. Translating gives CASRPGTGDTGELFF. The V gene is TRBV6-1, the J gene TRBJ2-2; 10 nucleotides agree with TRBD1. V shed 6 bases and J 3 bases; nucleotides not matched to a gene: 4. The CDR3 extends over 15 amino acids. Germline V CDR1 and CDR2: MNHNS, SASEGT.

J is TRBJ2-7 and V is TRBV6-1; 11 nucleotides agree with TRBD1. From germline, CDR1 is MNHNS and CDR2 SASEGT. The junction had 6 bases not matched to a gene; V was cut back by 6 bases and J by 5 bases. The length of the CDR3 is 14 residues. DNA of the CDR3: TGTGCCAGCAGGGACAGGGGGCTCGGGAACGAGCAGTACTTC. The encoded protein is CASRDRGLGNEQYF.

This clone has a count of ten or more. The V gene is TRBV4-1, the J gene TRBJ1-2; D unclear. Germline loops: CDR1 MGHRA, CDR2 YSYEKL. V gave up 1 base and J gave up 4 bases, with 16 bases separating them. This CDR3 has 16 residues. CDR3 DNA: TGCGCCAGCAGCCAAGTGGTCGGCCAGAGACCCTATGGCTACACCTTC. Translation gives CASSQVVGQRPYGYTF.